This is a list of T cell receptor beta chains from one sample in a study of blood T cell repertoires in COVID-19. Generated by immunoSEQ multiplex PCR, the TCRdb table keeps only in-frame clones and is missing some. Of approximately 140,000 clones detected, less than 80% appear once; the ten largest clones hold approximately 3.6%. The sample comprised peripheral blood. These receptors were obtained from a man between 60 and 70 years old with acute or convalescent COVID-19. CDR3s include the opening cysteine and the closing phenylalanine or tryptophan.

j_gene: TRBJ2-5; v_gene: TRBV19; CDR3aa: CASSVGLAGETQYF
j_gene: TRBJ2-7; v_gene: TRBV6-4; CDR3aa: CASIPRDTHYEQYF
j_gene: TRBJ1-1; v_gene: TRBV28; CDR3aa: CASSPPEAGAFF
j_gene: TRBJ2-4; v_gene: TRBV6-5; CDR3aa: CASRGQGTNIQYF
j_gene: TRBJ1-1; v_gene: TRBV3-1/TRBV3-2; CDR3aa: CASSQTGGNSPEAFF
j_gene: TRBJ1-1; v_gene: TRBV4-3; CDR3aa: CASSQDWSEIDTEAFF
j_gene: TRBJ2-7; v_gene: TRBV19; CDR3aa: CASSMSSGSYEQYF
j_gene: TRBJ1-3; v_gene: TRBV28; CDR3aa: CASRTPGNTIYF
j_gene: TRBJ2-1; v_gene: TRBV2; CDR3aa: CASSGMAESSYNEQFF
j_gene: TRBJ2-5; v_gene: TRBV5-1; CDR3aa: CASSPAGLQETQYF
j_gene: TRBJ2-7; v_gene: TRBV14; CDR3aa: CASSQVNEQYF
j_gene: TRBJ1-5; v_gene: TRBV19; CDR3aa: CASSPYRQPSNQPQHF
j_gene: TRBJ1-2; v_gene: TRBV19; CDR3aa: CASRNSETGYGYTF
j_gene: TRBJ1-4; v_gene: TRBV28; CDR3aa: CASSLGQGRKLFF